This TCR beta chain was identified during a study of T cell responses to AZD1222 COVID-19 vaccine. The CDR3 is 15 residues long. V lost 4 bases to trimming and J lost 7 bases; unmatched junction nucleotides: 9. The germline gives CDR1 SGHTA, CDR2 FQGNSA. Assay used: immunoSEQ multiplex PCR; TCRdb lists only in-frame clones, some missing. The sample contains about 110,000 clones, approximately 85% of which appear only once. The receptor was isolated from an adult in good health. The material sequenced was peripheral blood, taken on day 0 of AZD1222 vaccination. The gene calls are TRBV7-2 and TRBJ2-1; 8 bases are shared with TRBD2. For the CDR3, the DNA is TGTGCCAGCAGCTGGGGGCGCGGGAGGCGAAATGAGCAGTTCTTC. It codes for CASSWGRGRRNEQFF.